This T cell receptor (beta chain) appears in the sequencing data of a study of breast tumors, draining lymph nodes, adjacent tissues. MiXCR was run by TCRdb on the multiplex PCR reads, yielding one entry per CDR3 protein. The table lists 140,000 to 150,000 distinct CDR3 sequences, less than 35% of them singletons. This clonotype came up many times. Its antigen is still unknown. The lymph nodes were axillary draining lymph nodes from breast cancer patients. CDR1 and CDR2 (germline): GTSNPN, SVGIG (reference sequence). The V and J ends lost 2 bases and 5 bases respectively, with 6 bases between them. CDR3 length equals 11 residues. Findings of the study overall: Tumor repertoires ranked between lymph nodes and nontumor tissue in diversity, with V and J gene preferences. Data only fit, rather than demonstrated, lymph node origin of most tumor T cells.

This receptor was identified in a female donor with breast cancer. Some clones in this sample may be carry-over from other donors' samples. The chain has TRBV30 and TRBJ2-5; D gene ambiguous. Input material: axillary lymph node tissue. The CDR3 DNA sequence: TGTGCCTGGAGTATCGGGGAGACCCAGTACTTC. Its protein product is CAWSIGETQYF.